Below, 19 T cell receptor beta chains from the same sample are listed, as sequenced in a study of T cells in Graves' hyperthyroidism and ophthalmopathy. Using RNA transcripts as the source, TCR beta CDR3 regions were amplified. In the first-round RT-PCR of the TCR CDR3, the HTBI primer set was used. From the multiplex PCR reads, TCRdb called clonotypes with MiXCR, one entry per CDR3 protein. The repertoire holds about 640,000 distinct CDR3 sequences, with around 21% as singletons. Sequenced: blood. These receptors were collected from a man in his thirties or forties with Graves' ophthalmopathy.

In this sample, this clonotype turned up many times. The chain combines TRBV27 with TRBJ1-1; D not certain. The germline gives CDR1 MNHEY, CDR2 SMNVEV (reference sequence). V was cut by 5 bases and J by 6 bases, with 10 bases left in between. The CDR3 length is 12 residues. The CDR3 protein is CASSLLGSEAFF. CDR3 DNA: TGTGCCAGCAGTCTATTAGGATCTGAAGCTTTCTTT.

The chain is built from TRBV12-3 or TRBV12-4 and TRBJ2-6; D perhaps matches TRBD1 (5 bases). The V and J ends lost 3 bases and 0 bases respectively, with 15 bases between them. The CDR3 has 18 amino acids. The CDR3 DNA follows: TGTGCCAGCAGTTTTTCGGACAACCCCGCCTCTGGGGCCAACGTCCTGACTTTC. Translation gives CASSFSDNPASGANVLTF.

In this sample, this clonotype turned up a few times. The CDR3 reads CASSPPPQGSHEQYF. CDR3 DNA sequence: TGTGCCAGCAGTCCCCCACCGCAGGGGTCCCACGAGCAGTACTTC. This sequence joins TRBV27 and TRBJ2-7; maybe TRBD1 (6 bases). Germline V gene sequence: CDR1 MNHEY, CDR2 SMNVEV (reference sequence). The CDR3 consists of 15 residues. The germline V and J ends were trimmed by 5 bases and 5 bases, with 19 bases remaining between them.

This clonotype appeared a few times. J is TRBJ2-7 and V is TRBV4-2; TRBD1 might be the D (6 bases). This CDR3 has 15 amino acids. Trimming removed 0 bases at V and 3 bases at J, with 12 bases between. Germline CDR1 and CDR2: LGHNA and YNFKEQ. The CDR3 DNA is TGTGCCAGCAGCCAAGAGCACAGGGCAGTCTACGAGCAGTACTTC. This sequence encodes CASSQEHRAVYEQYF.

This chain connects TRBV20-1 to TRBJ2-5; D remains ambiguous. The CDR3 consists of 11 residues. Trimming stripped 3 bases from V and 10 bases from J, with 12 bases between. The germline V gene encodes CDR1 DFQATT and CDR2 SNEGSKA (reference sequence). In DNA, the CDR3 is TGCAGTGCTAGTCCCCCCAGAGGCCAGTACTTC. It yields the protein CSASPPRGQYF.

The CDR3 spells CAISLGGTGHIQYF. CDR3 in DNA: TGTGCCATCAGCTTAGGGGGGACAGGGCACATTCAGTACTTC. The chain joins TRBV10-3 to TRBJ2-4; 9 bases line up with TRBD1. Losses at the gene ends were 6 bases for V and 8 bases for J; bases not matched to a gene: 8. The CDR3 runs to 14 residues. In germline, CDR1 is ENHRY, CDR2 SYGVKD.

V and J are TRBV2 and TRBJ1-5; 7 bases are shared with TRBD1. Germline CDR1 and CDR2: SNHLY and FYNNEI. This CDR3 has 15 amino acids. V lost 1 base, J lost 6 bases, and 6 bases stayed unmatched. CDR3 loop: CASSEVTQGSQPQHF. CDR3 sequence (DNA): TGTGCCAGCAGTGAAGTAACACAGGGGAGTCAGCCCCAGCATTTT. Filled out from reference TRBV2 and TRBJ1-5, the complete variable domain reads EPEVTQTPSHQVTQMGQEVILRCVPISNHLYFYWYRQILGQKVEFLVSFYNNEISEKSEIFDDQFSVERPDGSNFTLKIRSTKLEDSAMYFCASSEVTQGSQPQHFGDGTRLSIL.

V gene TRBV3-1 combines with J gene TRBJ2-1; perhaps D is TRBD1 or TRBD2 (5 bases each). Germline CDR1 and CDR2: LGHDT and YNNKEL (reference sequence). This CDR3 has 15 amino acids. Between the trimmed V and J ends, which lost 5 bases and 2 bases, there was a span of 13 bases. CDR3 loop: CASSEGTAAYNEQFF. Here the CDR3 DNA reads TGTGCCAGCAGCGAAGGGACGGCCGCCTACAATGAGCAGTTCTTC.

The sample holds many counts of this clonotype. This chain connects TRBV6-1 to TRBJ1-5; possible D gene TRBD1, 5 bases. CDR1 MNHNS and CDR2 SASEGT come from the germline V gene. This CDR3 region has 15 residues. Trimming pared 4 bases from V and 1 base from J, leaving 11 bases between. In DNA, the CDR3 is TGTGCCAGCAGTGGGGACGGTGGGAGCAATCAGCCCCAGCATTTT. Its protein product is CASSGDGGSNQPQHF.

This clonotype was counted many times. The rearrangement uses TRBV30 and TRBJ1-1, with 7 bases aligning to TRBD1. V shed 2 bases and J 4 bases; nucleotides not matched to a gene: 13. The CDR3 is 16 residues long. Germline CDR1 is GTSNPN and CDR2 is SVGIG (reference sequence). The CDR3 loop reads CAWSPRPTTGSTEAFF. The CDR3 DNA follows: TGTGCCTGGAGTCCTCGACCGACGACAGGGTCCACTGAAGCTTTCTTT.

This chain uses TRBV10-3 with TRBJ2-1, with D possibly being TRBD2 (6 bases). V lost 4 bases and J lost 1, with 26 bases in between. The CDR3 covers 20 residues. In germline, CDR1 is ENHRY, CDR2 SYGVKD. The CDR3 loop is CAISALRGTGSAPSYNEQFF. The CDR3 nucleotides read TGTGCCATCAGTGCTCTGAGGGGTACCGGGAGTGCACCTTCCTACAATGAGCAGTTCTTC.

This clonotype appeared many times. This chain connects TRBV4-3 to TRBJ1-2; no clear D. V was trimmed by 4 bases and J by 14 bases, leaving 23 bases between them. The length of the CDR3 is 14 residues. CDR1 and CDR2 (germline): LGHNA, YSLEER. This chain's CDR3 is CASSRFLLSLEWTF. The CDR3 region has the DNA TGCGCCAGCAGCCGGTTTCTATTGTCCCTCGAATGGACCTTC.

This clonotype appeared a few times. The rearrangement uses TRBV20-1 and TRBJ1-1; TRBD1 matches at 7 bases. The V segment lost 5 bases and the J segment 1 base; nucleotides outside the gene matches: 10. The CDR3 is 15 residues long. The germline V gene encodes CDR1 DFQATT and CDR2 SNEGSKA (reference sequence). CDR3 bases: TGCAGTGCTCGTGACAGGGATTGGGCGAACACTGAAGCTTTCTTT. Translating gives CSARDRDWANTEAFF.

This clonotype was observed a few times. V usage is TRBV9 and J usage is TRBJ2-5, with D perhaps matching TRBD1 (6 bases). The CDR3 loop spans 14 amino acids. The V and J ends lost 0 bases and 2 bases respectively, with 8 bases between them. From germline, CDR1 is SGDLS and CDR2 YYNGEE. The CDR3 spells CASSVAGQQETQYF. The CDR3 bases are TGTGCCAGCAGCGTAGCCGGACAGCAAGAGACCCAGTACTTC.

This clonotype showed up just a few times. The DNA of the CDR3 is TGTGCCAGCAGCCAAGCAGCAAGACTAGCGGGAGGCGAGCAGTACTTC. This sequence encodes CASSQAARLAGGEQYF. The rearrangement links TRBV7-2 to TRBJ2-7; 13 bases are a match to TRBD2. Germline lookup yields CDR1 SGHTA and CDR2 FQGNSA. V shed 5 bases, J shed 6 bases, and the junction held 10 bases outside the gene matches. CDR3 length equals 16 residues.

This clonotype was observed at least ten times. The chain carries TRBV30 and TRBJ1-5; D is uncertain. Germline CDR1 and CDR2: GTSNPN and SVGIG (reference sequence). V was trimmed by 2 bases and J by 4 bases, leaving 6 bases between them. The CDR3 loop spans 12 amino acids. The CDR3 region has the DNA TGTGCCTGGAGTTCGGGGAATCAGCCCCAGCATTTT. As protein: CAWSSGNQPQHF.

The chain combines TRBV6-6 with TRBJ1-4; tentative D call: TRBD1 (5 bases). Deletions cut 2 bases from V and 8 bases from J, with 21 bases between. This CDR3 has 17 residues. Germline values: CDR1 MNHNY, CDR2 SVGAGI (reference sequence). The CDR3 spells CASSYTRPGRVGEKLFF. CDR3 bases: TGTGCCAGCAGTTACACCCGCCCGGGCAGGGTAGGGGAAAAACTGTTTTTT.

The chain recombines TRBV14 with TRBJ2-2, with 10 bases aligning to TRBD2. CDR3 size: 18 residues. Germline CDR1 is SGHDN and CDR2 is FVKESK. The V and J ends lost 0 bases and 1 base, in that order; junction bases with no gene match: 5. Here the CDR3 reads CASSQEFPSGGNTGELFF. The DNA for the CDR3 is TGTGCCAGCAGCCAAGAGTTCCCTAGCGGGGGGAACACCGGGGAGCTGTTTTTT.

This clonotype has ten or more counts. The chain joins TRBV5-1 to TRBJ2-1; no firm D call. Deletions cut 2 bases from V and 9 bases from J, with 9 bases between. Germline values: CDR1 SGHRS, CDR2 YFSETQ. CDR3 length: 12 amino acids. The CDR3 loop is CASSFDFAEQFF. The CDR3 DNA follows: TGCGCCAGCAGCTTTGATTTCGCTGAGCAGTTCTTC.